This is a list of T cell receptor beta chains from one sample in a study of T-cell reconstitution after alpha-beta-depleted transplantation in children. One entry per CDR3 protein results from TCRdb running MiXCR on the PCR reads. The table lists 600,000 or so distinct CDR3 sequences, about 23% of them singletons. Sample: PBMCs, mostly from graft donor cells, taken 360 days after TCRalphabeta/CD19-depleted stem cell transplant. These receptors all stem from a boy in the first two years of life who had a stem cell transplant for acute myeloid leukemia, so the T cells may come from the graft donor. Both conserved end residues are part of each CDR3. Fields, in order: clone size, D gene, J gene, V gene, CDR3 DNA, CDR3 protein. A D gene is named only where the DNA matches it firmly. For some rows the clone size is stated as once, few or many, or as a class when expanded; others skip it.

clone_size: many
d_call: TRBD1
j_call: TRBJ2-5
v_call: TRBV20-1
cdr3_nt: TGCAGTGCTAGAGACTTCCGGGACAGTAAAGAGACCCAGTACTTC
cdr3_aa: CSARDFRDSKETQYF

clone_size: once
d_call: -
j_call: TRBJ1-2
v_call: TRBV28
cdr3_nt: TGTGCCAGCAGTTTAGTAGGGGTTTCGTATGGCTACACCTTC
cdr3_aa: CASSLVGVSYGYTF

clone_size: once
d_call: -
j_call: TRBJ2-7
v_call: TRBV20-1
cdr3_nt: TGCAGTGCTAGAGATACTACGGCCCCTCCTGCCTACGAGCAGTACTTC
cdr3_aa: CSARDTTAPPAYEQYF

clone_size: many
d_call: -
j_call: TRBJ1-1
v_call: TRBV12-3/TRBV12-4
cdr3_nt: TGTGCCAGCAGTATCCCCGGAGGGACGAACACTGAAGCTTTCTTT
cdr3_aa: CASSIPGGTNTEAFF

clone_size: few
d_call: TRBD2
j_call: TRBJ2-1
v_call: TRBV6-1
cdr3_nt: TGTGCCAGCAGTGACCCCTACGGGGGGGCGAATGAGCAGTTCTTC
cdr3_aa: CASSDPYGGANEQFF

clone_size: few
d_call: -
j_call: TRBJ2-3
v_call: TRBV6-1
cdr3_nt: TGTGCCAGCAGTGGAAGGGTATCACGGACAGATACGCAGTATTTT
cdr3_aa: CASSGRVSRTDTQYF

clone_size: few
d_call: -
j_call: TRBJ2-7
v_call: TRBV9
cdr3_nt: TGTGCCAGCAGCCCTACCCCCGGGGCCCCCACCTACGAGCAGTACTTC
cdr3_aa: CASSPTPGAPTYEQYF

clone_size: many
d_call: -
j_call: TRBJ2-1
v_call: TRBV20-1
cdr3_nt: TGCAGTGCTACATCAGGGCAGGGGGGATACAATGAGCAGTTCTTC
cdr3_aa: CSATSGQGGYNEQFF

clone_size: few
d_call: -
j_call: TRBJ1-1
v_call: TRBV21-1
cdr3_nt: TGTGCCAGCAGCAAAGAGGCTAGGGGCGTCGAGACTGAAGCTTTCTTT
cdr3_aa: CASSKEARGVETEAFF

clone_size: few
d_call: -
j_call: TRBJ1-1
v_call: TRBV20-1
cdr3_nt: TGCAGTGCTAGGAGGGAGTCGATCACTGAAGCTTTCTTT
cdr3_aa: CSARRESITEAFF

clone_size: few
d_call: -
j_call: TRBJ2-2
v_call: TRBV23-1
cdr3_nt: TGCGCCAGCAGTCTCCGGTCGGTCGGGGAGCTGTTTTTT
cdr3_aa: CASSLRSVGELFF

clone_size: many
d_call: -
j_call: TRBJ2-1
v_call: TRBV7-2
cdr3_nt: TGTGCCAGCAGCTTCTCCAGGTCCCCTTACAATGAGCAGTTCTTC
cdr3_aa: CASSFSRSPYNEQFF

clone_size: many
d_call: TRBD2
j_call: TRBJ2-1
v_call: TRBV29-1
cdr3_nt: TGCAGCGTTGCCCCTAGCGGGGGGTTCTCCTACAATGAGCAGTTCTTC
cdr3_aa: CSVAPSGGFSYNEQFF

clone_size: few
d_call: -
j_call: TRBJ1-2
v_call: TRBV12-3/TRBV12-4
cdr3_nt: TGTGCCAGCAGTTTAGCCCCAATGGGCTATGGCTACACCTTC
cdr3_aa: CASSLAPMGYGYTF

clone_size: -
d_call: -
j_call: TRBJ2-1
v_call: TRBV7-9
cdr3_nt: TGTGCCAGCAGCTTACGTCCGGGGACCCCCAGGGAGCAGTTCTTC
cdr3_aa: CASSLRPGTPREQFF

clone_size: many
d_call: TRBD1
j_call: TRBJ1-3
v_call: TRBV11-2
cdr3_nt: TGTGCCAGCAGCTTAGTAGGAGGACAGGACTTCTCTGGAAACACCATATATTTT
cdr3_aa: CASSLVGGQDFSGNTIYF

clone_size: -
d_call: -
j_call: TRBJ2-2
v_call: TRBV12-3/TRBV12-4
cdr3_nt: TGTGCCAGCAGTCAGCTAGAGCGCGCTCCCGGGGAGCTGTTTTTT
cdr3_aa: CASSQLERAPGELFF

clone_size: few
d_call: TRBD1
j_call: TRBJ2-5
v_call: TRBV20-1
cdr3_nt: TGCAGTGCTATACCGGGACAGGGGGAAGAGACCCAGTACTTC
cdr3_aa: CSAIPGQGEETQYF

clone_size: -
d_call: -
j_call: TRBJ1-5
v_call: TRBV20-1
cdr3_nt: TGCAGTGCTAGATCGGGGGCGCGGGGCAATCAGCCCCAGCATTTT
cdr3_aa: CSARSGARGNQPQHF

clone_size: -
d_call: TRBD1
j_call: TRBJ1-1
v_call: TRBV6-5
cdr3_nt: TGTGCCAGCAGTTCCGGGACAGGGGGCTATGGGAACACTGAAGCTTTCTTT
cdr3_aa: CASSSGTGGYGNTEAFF

clone_size: -
d_call: TRBD1
j_call: TRBJ1-5
v_call: TRBV20-1
cdr3_nt: TGCAGTGCTAGACCTGACAGGGGACAGCCCCAGCATTTT
cdr3_aa: CSARPDRGQPQHF

clone_size: many
d_call: -
j_call: TRBJ1-1
v_call: TRBV10-2
cdr3_nt: TGCGCCAGCAGTCACCGGGCTGAAGCTTTCTTT
cdr3_aa: CASSHRAEAFF

clone_size: many
d_call: -
j_call: TRBJ1-1
v_call: TRBV5-1
cdr3_nt: TGCGCCAGCACCCGAACAGAGAACACTGAAGCTTTCTTT
cdr3_aa: CASTRTENTEAFF

clone_size: -
d_call: -
j_call: TRBJ2-1
v_call: TRBV30
cdr3_nt: TGTGCCTGGAGTGTAGACGGCAATGAGCAGTTCTTC
cdr3_aa: CAWSVDGNEQFF

clone_size: few
d_call: -
j_call: TRBJ2-3
v_call: TRBV11-2
cdr3_nt: TGTGCCAGCAGCTTAGATGGGGGGGCTAGTGGCGCAGATACGCAGTATTTT
cdr3_aa: CASSLDGGASGADTQYF

clone_size: few
d_call: -
j_call: TRBJ1-2
v_call: TRBV20-1
cdr3_nt: TGCAGTGCTAGAGGTGTTCGTCGATACAGGGTAGGCGACTATGGCTACACCTTC
cdr3_aa: CSARGVRRYRVGDYGYTF

clone_size: few
d_call: -
j_call: TRBJ1-2
v_call: TRBV29-1
cdr3_nt: TGCAGCGTTGAAGAACAGGGAATCTATGGCTACACCTTC
cdr3_aa: CSVEEQGIYGYTF

clone_size: many
d_call: TRBD1
j_call: TRBJ1-1
v_call: TRBV20-1
cdr3_nt: TGCAGTGCTAGAAACAGGGGGAACACTGAAGCTTTCTTT
cdr3_aa: CSARNRGNTEAFF

clone_size: once
d_call: -
j_call: TRBJ1-1
v_call: TRBV30
cdr3_nt: TGTCCCTGGGTGCGCGGGGGCATGGACACTGAAGCTTTCTTT
cdr3_aa: CPWVRGGMDTEAFF

clone_size: few
d_call: -
j_call: TRBJ1-1
v_call: TRBV6-5
cdr3_nt: TGTGCCAGCAGTAACCCCTGGGACGTCGAAAACACTGAAGCTTTCTTT
cdr3_aa: CASSNPWDVENTEAFF

clone_size: many
d_call: TRBD1
j_call: TRBJ1-5
v_call: TRBV20-1
cdr3_nt: TGCAGTGCTAGAGATGGGACAGCCAATCAGCCCCAGCATTTT
cdr3_aa: CSARDGTANQPQHF

clone_size: many
d_call: TRBD1
j_call: TRBJ2-1
v_call: TRBV6-5
cdr3_nt: TGTGCCAGCAGTTCCCCCAGGGGGCCATCCTACAATGAGCAGTTCTTC
cdr3_aa: CASSSPRGPSYNEQFF

clone_size: many
d_call: -
j_call: TRBJ1-1
v_call: TRBV29-1
cdr3_nt: TGCAGCGTTGAAAGCCCCCCGAACACTGAAGCTTTCTTT
cdr3_aa: CSVESPPNTEAFF

clone_size: once
d_call: -
j_call: TRBJ2-3
v_call: TRBV12-3/TRBV12-4
cdr3_nt: TGTGCCAGCAGACCTGATGATAAGGTACAGCCAAGCACAGATACGCAGTATTTT
cdr3_aa: CASRPDDKVQPSTDTQYF

clone_size: many
d_call: -
j_call: TRBJ1-1
v_call: TRBV20-1
cdr3_nt: TGCAGTGCAGGTGGGCGCCGAATCACTGAAGCTTTCTTT
cdr3_aa: CSAGGRRITEAFF

clone_size: -
d_call: TRBD1
j_call: TRBJ2-7
v_call: TRBV7-2
cdr3_nt: TGTGCCAGCAGCTTCCTAGACAGGGCCCTCTACGAGCAGTACTTC
cdr3_aa: CASSFLDRALYEQYF

clone_size: many
d_call: -
j_call: TRBJ1-4
v_call: TRBV7-2
cdr3_nt: TGTGCCAGCAGTTTCCTGAATGAAAAACTGTTTTTT
cdr3_aa: CASSFLNEKLFF

clone_size: many
d_call: -
j_call: TRBJ1-5
v_call: TRBV28
cdr3_nt: TGTGCCAGCAGTTTACCGAGAGGGCAGAATCAGCCCCAGCATTTT
cdr3_aa: CASSLPRGQNQPQHF

clone_size: -
d_call: -
j_call: TRBJ2-7
v_call: TRBV10-3
cdr3_nt: TGTGCCATCAGGAAAACAGGGGGGGACGGCTACGAGCAGTACTTC
cdr3_aa: CAIRKTGGDGYEQYF

clone_size: -
d_call: TRBD1
j_call: TRBJ2-5
v_call: TRBV5-6
cdr3_nt: TGTGCCAGCAGCTTGGGGGACAGAGAGACCCAGTACTTC
cdr3_aa: CASSLGDRETQYF

clone_size: -
d_call: TRBD2
j_call: TRBJ2-1
v_call: TRBV5-1
cdr3_nt: TGCGCCAGCAGCGGAGTAGCGGGAGTTTCCTACAATGAGCAGTTCTTC
cdr3_aa: CASSGVAGVSYNEQFF

clone_size: few
d_call: TRBD1
j_call: TRBJ2-1
v_call: TRBV7-9
cdr3_nt: TGTGCCAGCAGCCCGACAGGGGCAGGTTCGAATGAGCAGTTCTTC
cdr3_aa: CASSPTGAGSNEQFF

clone_size: -
d_call: TRBD2
j_call: TRBJ2-6
v_call: TRBV20-1
cdr3_nt: TGCAGTGCTCTCAACACGGGGGGAGCTGGGGCCAACGTCCTGACTTTC
cdr3_aa: CSALNTGGAGANVLTF

clone_size: few
d_call: -
j_call: TRBJ2-2
v_call: TRBV4-3
cdr3_nt: TGCGCCAGCAGCCAAGACGATAGCGGGGAGCTGTTTTTT
cdr3_aa: CASSQDDSGELFF